Following are 10 T cell receptor beta chains from one sample sequenced in a study of long-term antiretroviral therapy in people with HIV. Survey level was the resolution at which the v3.0 immunoSEQ assay ran. Measured with immunoSEQ multiplex PCR; TCRdb has only the in-frame clones, and not every one. The sample shows around 15,000 clones, over 75% of them seen only once. The starting material was unsorted PBMCs, obtained 0.7 years before starting antiretroviral therapy. All receptors come from a man in his fifties or sixties with HIV.

The chain couples TRBV25-1 to TRBJ1-4; no reliable D call. Per germline, CDR1 MGHDK and CDR2 SYGVNS. This CDR3 region has 18 residues. V was trimmed by 2 bases and J by 1 base, leaving 17 bases between them. The CDR3 loop is CASSEPPVGDGTNEKLFF. The CDR3 DNA follows: TGTGCCAGCAGTGAACCCCCGGTGGGCGACGGAACTAATGAAAAACTGTTTTTT.

This chain uses TRBV19 with TRBJ2-7; D gene ambiguous. This CDR3 is 14 amino acids long. Trimming left V 0 bases short and J 2 bases short, with 8 bases between. CDR1 and CDR2 (germline): LNHDA, SQIVND (reference sequence). The CDR3 DNA is TGTGCCAGTAGTATAGATCTGAGGACCTACGAGCAGTACTTC. This codes for CASSIDLRTYEQYF.

V usage is TRBV28 and J usage is TRBJ1-3; D is unclear. The germline V gene has CDR1 MDHEN and CDR2 SYDVKM. Trimming pared 5 bases from V and 3 bases from J, leaving 11 bases between. CDR3 length equals 14 residues. The CDR3 DNA reads as TGTGCCAGCAGTCTGCTGGCGGTTGGAAACACCATATATTTT. Translated: CASSLLAVGNTIYF.

J is TRBJ1-5 and V is TRBV2; 10 bases line up with TRBD1. The CDR3 is made up of 16 amino acids. V was pared by 9 bases and J by 0 bases, with 8 bases of the junction left unmatched. Looked up from germline, CDR1 is SNHLY and CDR2 is FYNNEI. This chain's CDR3 is CASSKDRGYSNQPQHF. DNA of the CDR3: TGTGCCAGTTCTAAGGACAGGGGGTATAGCAATCAGCCCCAGCATTTT.

V and J are TRBV11-2 and TRBJ2-5; the match to TRBD2 covers 7 bases. Germline CDR1 is SGHAT and CDR2 is FQNNGV. The CDR3 extends over 16 amino acids. V was pared by 4 bases and J by 4 bases, with 12 bases of the junction left unmatched. CDR3 residues: CASSSLAGGGSETQYF. DNA of the CDR3: TGTGCCAGCAGCTCCTTAGCGGGCGGGGGATCAGAGACCCAGTACTTC.

This clone ranks as large. The V call is TRBV27, the J call TRBJ1-1, with D possibly TRBD1 on 5 matching bases. The CDR3 length is 16 residues. Trimming took 0 bases from V and 1 from J, leaving 12 bases between them. Germline-derived CDR1 and CDR2 are MNHEY and SMNVEV (reference sequence). CDR3 loop: CASSLSAGHQNTEAFF. CDR3 nucleotide sequence: TGTGCCAGCAGTTTATCTGCCGGACACCAGAACACTGAAGCTTTCTTT.

The chain is built from TRBV4-1 and TRBJ2-7, with 7 bases matching TRBD1. Germline assignment: CDR1 MGHRA and CDR2 YSYEKL. V lost 1 base, J lost 3 bases, and 6 bases stayed unmatched. The CDR3 spans 15 residues. CDR3 in amino acids: CASSQGRDRYYEQYF. As DNA, the CDR3 is TGCGCCAGCAGCCAAGGCCGGGACAGATACTACGAGCAGTACTTC.

V and J are TRBV4-1 and TRBJ2-3, with D possibly being TRBD2 (7 bases). Germline V gives CDR1 MGHRA, CDR2 YSYEKL. This CDR3 spans 16 amino acids. Trimming left V 3 bases short and J 2 bases short, with 15 bases between. The CDR3 here is CASSQQGGGSTDTQYF. DNA for the CDR3: TGCGCCAGCAGCCAGCAAGGGGGGGGATCCACAGATACGCAGTATTTT.

The chain combines TRBV10-3 with TRBJ2-3; possibly TRBD2 for D (5 bases). V was cut by 2 bases and J by 14 bases, with 17 bases left in between. The CDR3 contains 13 residues. Germline-derived CDR1 and CDR2 are ENHRY and SYGVKD. CDR3 DNA: TGTGCCATCAGTGAGGATGGGGTAGCGATTAGGTATTTT. Translation gives CAISEDGVAIRYF.

The chain uses TRBV5-1 and TRBJ2-2; D call uncertain. V was cut by 0 bases and J by 5 bases, with 5 bases left in between. Looked up from germline, CDR1 is SGHRS and CDR2 is YFSETQ. The CDR3 extends over 13 amino acids. The CDR3: CASSLDGTGELFF. The CDR3 bases are TGCGCCAGCAGCTTGGACGGGACCGGGGAGCTGTTTTTT.